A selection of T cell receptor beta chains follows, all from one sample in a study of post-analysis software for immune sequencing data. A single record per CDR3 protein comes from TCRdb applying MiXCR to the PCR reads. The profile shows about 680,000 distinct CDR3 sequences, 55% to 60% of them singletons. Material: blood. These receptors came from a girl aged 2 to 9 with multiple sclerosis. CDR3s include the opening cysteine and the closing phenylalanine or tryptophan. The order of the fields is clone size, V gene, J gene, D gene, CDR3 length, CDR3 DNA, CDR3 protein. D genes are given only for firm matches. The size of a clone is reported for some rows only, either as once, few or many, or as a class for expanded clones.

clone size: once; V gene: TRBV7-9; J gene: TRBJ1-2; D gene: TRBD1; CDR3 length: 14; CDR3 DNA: TGTGCCAGCAGCTTACAGGGGGCGCAGAGAGGCTACACCTTC; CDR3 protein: CASSLQGAQRGYTF
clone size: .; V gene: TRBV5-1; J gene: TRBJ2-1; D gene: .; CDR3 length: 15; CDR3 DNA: TGCGCCAGCAGCTTAGCTTCCCTAGCTTCGGATGAGCAGTTCTTC; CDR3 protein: CASSLASLASDEQFF
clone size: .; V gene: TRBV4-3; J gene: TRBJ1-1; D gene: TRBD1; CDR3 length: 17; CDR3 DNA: TGCGCCAGCAGCCAACGGACAGGGGGCGCTTTGAACACTGAAGCTTTCTTT; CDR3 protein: CASSQRTGGALNTEAFF
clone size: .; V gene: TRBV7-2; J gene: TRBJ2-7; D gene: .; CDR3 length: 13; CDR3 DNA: TGTGCCAGCAGCTTAGGGGAGTACTACGAGCAGTACTTC; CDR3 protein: CASSLGEYYEQYF
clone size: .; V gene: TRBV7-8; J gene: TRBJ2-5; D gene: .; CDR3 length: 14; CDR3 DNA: TGTGCCAGCAGCTTAGTCGGCAGACAAGAGACCCAGTACTTC; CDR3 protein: CASSLVGRQETQYF
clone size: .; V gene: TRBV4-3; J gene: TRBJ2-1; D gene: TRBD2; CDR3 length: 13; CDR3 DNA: TGCGCCAGCGTGGGGGGACTACTTAATGAGCAGTTCTTC; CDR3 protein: CASVGGLLNEQFF
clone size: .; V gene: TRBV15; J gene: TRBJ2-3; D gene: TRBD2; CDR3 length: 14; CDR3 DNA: TGTGCCACCAGCACCAGCGGGGAGGCGGATACGCAGTATTTT; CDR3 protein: CATSTSGEADTQYF
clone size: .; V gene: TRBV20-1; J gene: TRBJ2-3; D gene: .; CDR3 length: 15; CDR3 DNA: TGCAGTGCTACCAGGGTGGACGGTGTCACAGATACGCAGTATTTT; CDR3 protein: CSATRVDGVTDTQYF
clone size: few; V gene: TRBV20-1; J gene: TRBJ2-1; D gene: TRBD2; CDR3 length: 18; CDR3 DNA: TGCAGTGCTAGAGATCGACTAGCGGGGGGTAGCTCCTACAATGAGCAGTTCTTC; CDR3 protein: CSARDRLAGGSSYNEQFF
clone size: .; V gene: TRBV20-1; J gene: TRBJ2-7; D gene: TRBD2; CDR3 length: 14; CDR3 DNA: TGCAGTGCTAGAAGGACTAGCGGGACCTACGAGCAGTACTTC; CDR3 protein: CSARRTSGTYEQYF
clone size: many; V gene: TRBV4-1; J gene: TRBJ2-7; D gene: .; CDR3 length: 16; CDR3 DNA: TGCGCCAGCAGCCAAGATGTGGCTAGGGGATTATACGAGCAGTACTTC; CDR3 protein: CASSQDVARGLYEQYF
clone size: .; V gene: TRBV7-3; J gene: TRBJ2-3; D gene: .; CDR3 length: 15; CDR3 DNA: TGTGCCAGCAGCTTTCAGGGAATTGGCACAGATACGCAGTATTTT; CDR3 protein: CASSFQGIGTDTQYF
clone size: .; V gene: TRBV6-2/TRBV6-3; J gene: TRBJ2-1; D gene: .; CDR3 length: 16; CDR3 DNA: TGTGCCAGCAGCCCTGGGGTCAGAGCCCCTTACAATGAGCAGTTCTTC; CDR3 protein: CASSPGVRAPYNEQFF
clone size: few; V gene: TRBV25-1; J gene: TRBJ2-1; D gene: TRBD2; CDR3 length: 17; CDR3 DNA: TGTGCCAGCAGCGCAGGGACTAGCGGGCCCTCCTACAATGAGCAGTTCTTC; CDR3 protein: CASSAGTSGPSYNEQFF
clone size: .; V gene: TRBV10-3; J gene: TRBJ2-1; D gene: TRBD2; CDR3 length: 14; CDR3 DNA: TGTGCCATCTCGCGGGAGGGCTCCTACAATGAGCAGTTCTTC; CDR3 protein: CAISREGSYNEQFF
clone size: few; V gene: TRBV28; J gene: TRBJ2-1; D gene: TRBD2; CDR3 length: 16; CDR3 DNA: TGTGCCAGCAGTTTGGGACTAGCGGGGACCTACAATGAGCAGTTCTTC; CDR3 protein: CASSLGLAGTYNEQFF
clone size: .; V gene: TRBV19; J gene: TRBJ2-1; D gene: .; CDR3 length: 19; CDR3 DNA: TGTGCCAGTAGTATACCATCGACCGGTGCAGGGAGCTCCTACAATGAGCAGTTCTTC; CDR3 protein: CASSIPSTGAGSSYNEQFF
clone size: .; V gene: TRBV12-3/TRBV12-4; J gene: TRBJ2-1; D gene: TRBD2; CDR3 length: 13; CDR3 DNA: TGTGCCAGCAGTTTAGTAGCGGGGGGTGAGCAGTTCTTC; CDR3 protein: CASSLVAGGEQFF
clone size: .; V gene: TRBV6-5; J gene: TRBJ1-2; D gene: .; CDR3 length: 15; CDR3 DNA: TGTGCCAGCAGTTACGCTCAGGGACCCGACTATGGCTACACCTTC; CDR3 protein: CASSYAQGPDYGYTF
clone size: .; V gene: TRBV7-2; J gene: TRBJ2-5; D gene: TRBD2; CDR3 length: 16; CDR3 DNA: TGTGCCAGCAGCTTCCCCCCCGGGACTAGCATTGAGACCCAGTACTTC; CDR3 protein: CASSFPPGTSIETQYF
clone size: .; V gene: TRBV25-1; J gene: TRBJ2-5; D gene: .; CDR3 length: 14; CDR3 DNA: TGTGCCAGCAGTGAATGGAAGGGATCAGAGACCCAGTACTTC; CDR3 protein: CASSEWKGSETQYF
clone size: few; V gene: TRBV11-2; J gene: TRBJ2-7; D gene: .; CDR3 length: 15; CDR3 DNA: TGTGCCAGCAGCTTAGATCCGGGGGATTCGAGGGAGCAGTACTTC; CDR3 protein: CASSLDPGDSREQYF
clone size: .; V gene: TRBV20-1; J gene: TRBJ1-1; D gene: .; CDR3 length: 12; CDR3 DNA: TGCAGTGCGAGCGTGGGGAACACTGAAGCTTTCTTT; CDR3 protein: CSASVGNTEAFF
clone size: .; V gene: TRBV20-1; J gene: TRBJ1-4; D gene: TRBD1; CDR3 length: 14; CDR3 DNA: TGCAGTGCTAGTGAGTGGACAGGCGATGAAAAACTGTTTTTT; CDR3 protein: CSASEWTGDEKLFF
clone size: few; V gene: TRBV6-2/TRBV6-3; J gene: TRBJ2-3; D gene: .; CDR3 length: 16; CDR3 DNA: TGTGCCAGCAGTTACTCGACCGACCAACTCACAGATACGCAGTATTTT; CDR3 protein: CASSYSTDQLTDTQYF
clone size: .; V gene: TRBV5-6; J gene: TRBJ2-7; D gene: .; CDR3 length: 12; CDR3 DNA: TGTGCCAGCAGCTTAGCAGACTACGAGCAGTACTTC; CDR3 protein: CASSLADYEQYF
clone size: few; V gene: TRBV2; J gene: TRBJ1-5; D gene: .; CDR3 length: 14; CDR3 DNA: TGTGCCAGCAGTGAACAACAGCCCAATCAGCCCCAGCATTTT; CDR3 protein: CASSEQQPNQPQHF
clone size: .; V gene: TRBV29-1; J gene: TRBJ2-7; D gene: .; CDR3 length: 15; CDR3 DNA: TGCAGCGTTGAAGATCGGCGGGATGACTCCTACGAGCAGTACTTC; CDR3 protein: CSVEDRRDDSYEQYF
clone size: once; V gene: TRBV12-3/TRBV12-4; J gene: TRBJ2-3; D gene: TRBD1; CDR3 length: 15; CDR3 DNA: TGTGCCAGCAGTTCCGGGACAGGGTTCCCAGATACGCAGTATTTT; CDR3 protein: CASSSGTGFPDTQYF
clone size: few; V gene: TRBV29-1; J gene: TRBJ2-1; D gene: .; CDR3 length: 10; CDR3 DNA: TGCAGCGTTGTCCACAATGAGCAGTTCTTC; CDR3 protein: CSVVHNEQFF
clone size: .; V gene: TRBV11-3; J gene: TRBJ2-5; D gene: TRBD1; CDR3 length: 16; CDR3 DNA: TGTGCCAGCAGCTTACTTGGGACAGAGAGTAAAGAGACCCAGTACTTC; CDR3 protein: CASSLLGTESKETQYF